The 8 T cell receptor beta chains below all came from one sample that was sequenced in a study of blood T cell repertoires in COVID-19. Produced via immunoSEQ multiplex PCR; TCRdb's table is partial and in-frame only. This table holds about 300,000 clones, approximately 85% found once. What was sequenced was peripheral blood. These receptors all come from a human donor in a cohort sampled during active COVID-19.

V and J are TRBV4-1 and TRBJ2-7, with D possibly matching TRBD1 (5 bases). The CDR3 spans 16 residues. V shed 0 bases and J shed 2 bases, with 14 bases lying between them. Germline CDR1 is MGHRA and CDR2 is YSYEKL. The CDR3 loop reads CASSQEYGRRAYEQYF. In DNA form, the CDR3 reads TGCGCCAGCAGCCAAGAGTACGGCCGCAGGGCCTACGAGCAGTACTTC.

The chain is built from TRBV6-6 and TRBJ2-6, with D perhaps TRBD1 (6 bases). CDR1 and CDR2 from the germline V gene are MNHNY and SVGAGI (reference sequence). This CDR3 is built from 17 residues. Trimming shortened V by 5 bases and J by 0 bases, and 14 bases separated the two germline ends. As DNA, the CDR3 is TGTGCCAGCAGTCGAGCGACAGGTGTCTCTGGGGCCAACGTCCTGACTTTC. Translated, it gives CASSRATGVSGANVLTF.

The rearrangement links TRBV27 to TRBJ1-5; D perhaps matches TRBD1 (5 bases). V was shortened by 4 bases and J by 0 bases, with 19 bases between the two germline ends. The CDR3 has 18 amino acids. Germline CDR1 and CDR2: MNHEY and SMNVEV (reference sequence). The CDR3 here is CASSSWGGFGGSNQPQHF. The CDR3 coding sequence is TGTGCCAGCAGTTCCTGGGGAGGGTTCGGGGGTAGCAATCAGCCCCAGCATTTT.

V usage is TRBV19 and J usage is TRBJ2-4; weak D call: TRBD1 (6 bases). The CDR3 length is 15 residues. V lost 5 bases and J lost 2, with 13 bases in between. The germline V gene encodes CDR1 LNHDA and CDR2 SQIVND (reference sequence). Here the CDR3 reads CASSVIQGTKNIQYF. The CDR3 DNA is TGTGCCAGTAGTGTAATACAGGGAACCAAAAACATTCAGTACTTC.

The chain has TRBV11-2 and TRBJ2-7; D possibly corresponds to TRBD1 (6 bases). Trimming took off 3 bases at V and 5 bases at J, with 14 bases between the two ends. Germline-derived CDR1 and CDR2 are SGHAT and FQNNGV. The CDR3 consists of 14 residues. The CDR3 sequence: CASSFWDPGDEQYF. Here the CDR3 DNA reads TGTGCCAGCAGCTTTTGGGACCCAGGGGACGAGCAGTACTTC.

This clone was seen a handful of times. The chain has TRBV5-6 and TRBJ1-2; D perhaps matches TRBD1 (5 bases). Germline values: CDR1 SGHDT, CDR2 YYEEEE. Trimming took off 6 bases at V and 0 bases at J, with 18 bases between the two ends. This CDR3 comprises 16 residues. CDR3 DNA sequence: TGTGCCAGCACCTATGGGGAGGGGCGAGCTAACTATGGCTACACCTTC. This translates into CASTYGEGRANYGYTF.

The V call is TRBV9, the J call TRBJ2-2, with 7 bases fitting TRBD1. Per germline, CDR1 SGDLS and CDR2 YYNGEE. This CDR3 has 16 residues. J lost 7 bases, V lost 4 bases, and 13 bases had no gene match. CDR3 sequence reads: CASSRDADRRVGELFF. For the CDR3, the DNA is TGTGCCAGCAGCCGAGATGCGGACAGGCGGGTCGGGGAGCTGTTTTTT. Complete variable domain (other parts from reference TRBV9 and TRBJ2-2): DSGVTQTPKHLITATGQRVTLRCSPRSGDLSVYWYQQSLDQGLQFLIQYYNGEERAKGNILERFSAQQFPDLHSELNLSSLELGDSALYFCASSRDADRRVGELFFGEGSRLTVL.

The chain has TRBV29-1 and TRBJ1-1; 8 nucleotides line up with TRBD1. V shed 7 bases and J 7 bases; nucleotides not matched to a gene: 8. This CDR3 spans 12 amino acids. Germline-derived CDR1 and CDR2 are SQVTM and ANQGSEA. The CDR3 sequence: CSAGQGWGEAFF. DNA of the CDR3: TGCAGCGCCGGACAGGGCTGGGGTGAAGCTTTCTTT. The whole variable domain, filled in from reference TRBV29-1 and TRBJ1-1, reads SAVISQKPSRDICQRGTSLTIQCQVDSQVTMMFWYRQQPGQSLTLIATANQGSEATYESGFVIDKFPISRPNLTFSTLTVSNMSPEDSSIYLCSAGQGWGEAFFGQGTRLTVV.